This is a list of T cell receptor beta chains from one sample in a study of human T cells and chemical hapten exposure. TCRdb re-analysed the 5' RACE reads in MiXCR, keeping a single row per CDR3 protein. The sample yields around 100,000 distinct CDR3 sequences, approximately 19% seen once. The receptors originated from a human donor in good health. CDR3s include the opening cysteine and the closing phenylalanine or tryptophan. Fields, in order: J gene, V gene, clone size, CDR3 length, D gene, CDR3 DNA, CDR3 protein. The D gene is left open where the match is weak. Only some rows state a clone size, as once, few, many or a class for expanded clones.

j_gene: TRBJ2-1
v_gene: TRBV20-1
abundance: few
len: 15
d_gene: TRBD2
CDR3nt: TGCAGTGCTAAACAGGCGGGACTAAGCGACAATGAGCAGTTCTTC
CDR3aa: CSAKQAGLSDNEQFF

j_gene: TRBJ1-6
v_gene: TRBV27
abundance: few
len: 18
d_gene: TRBD1
CDR3nt: TGTGCCAGACCCCGTGGGGGGCGTGACCGGGACAGGGCTTCACCCCTCCACTTT
CDR3aa: CARPRGGRDRDRASPLHF

j_gene: TRBJ1-1
v_gene: TRBV5-1
abundance: .
len: 14
d_gene: .
CDR3nt: TGCGCCAGCAGCTTGAGGACAGCAAACACTGAAGCTTTCTTT
CDR3aa: CASSLRTANTEAFF

j_gene: TRBJ1-5
v_gene: TRBV28
abundance: .
len: 15
d_gene: .
CDR3nt: TGTGCCAGCAGATACAACCGGGACCCTTATCAGCCCCAGCATTTT
CDR3aa: CASRYNRDPYQPQHF

j_gene: TRBJ1-1
v_gene: TRBV28
abundance: few
len: 10
d_gene: .
CDR3nt: TGTGCCAGCATCGACAATGAAGCTTTCTTT
CDR3aa: CASIDNEAFF

j_gene: TRBJ1-5
v_gene: TRBV4-1
abundance: few
len: 16
d_gene: .
CDR3nt: TGCGCCAGCAGCCAAGATAGAACTGGGACCAATCAGCCCCAGCATTTT
CDR3aa: CASSQDRTGTNQPQHF

j_gene: TRBJ1-2
v_gene: TRBV28
abundance: .
len: 13
d_gene: TRBD1
CDR3nt: TGTGCCAGCAGTTTTCAGGGGGGCTATGGCTACACCTTC
CDR3aa: CASSFQGGYGYTF

j_gene: TRBJ2-3
v_gene: TRBV20-1
abundance: .
len: 16
d_gene: TRBD2
CDR3nt: TGCAGTGCTAGTCCCATTACTAGCGGGAGAACAGATACGCAGTATTTT
CDR3aa: CSASPITSGRTDTQYF

j_gene: TRBJ1-1
v_gene: TRBV9
abundance: few
len: 14
d_gene: .
CDR3nt: TGTGCCAGCAGCCCCCGATTCATAGGGGGTGAAGCTTTCTTT
CDR3aa: CASSPRFIGGEAFF

j_gene: TRBJ2-1
v_gene: TRBV12-3/TRBV12-4
abundance: .
len: 17
d_gene: TRBD2
CDR3nt: TGTGCCAGCAGTTCTCTATCTAGCGGGAGTTCCTACAATGAGCAGTTCTTC
CDR3aa: CASSSLSSGSSYNEQFF

j_gene: TRBJ1-1
v_gene: TRBV28
abundance: few
len: 15
d_gene: TRBD1
CDR3nt: TGTGCCAGCAGTTCCGAGACAGGGAGGGACACTGAAGCTTTCTTT
CDR3aa: CASSSETGRDTEAFF

j_gene: TRBJ1-6
v_gene: TRBV9
abundance: .
len: 13
d_gene: .
CDR3nt: TGTGCCAGCAGCGTTTCCTATAATTCACCCCTCCACTTT
CDR3aa: CASSVSYNSPLHF

j_gene: TRBJ1-4
v_gene: TRBV7-9
abundance: few
len: 15
d_gene: TRBD1
CDR3nt: TGTGCCAGCAGCTTAACAGGGGGTCTAAATGAAAAACTGTTTTTT
CDR3aa: CASSLTGGLNEKLFF

j_gene: TRBJ2-1
v_gene: TRBV3-1
abundance: .
len: 13
d_gene: .
CDR3nt: TGTGCCAGCAGTCACCTACTAGAGAATGAGCAGTTCTTC
CDR3aa: CASSHLLENEQFF

j_gene: TRBJ2-5
v_gene: TRBV27
abundance: few
len: 15
d_gene: .
CDR3nt: TGTGCCAGCTGCCAACGGACAGACTTAAGAGAGACCCAGTACTTC
CDR3aa: CASCQRTDLRETQYF

j_gene: TRBJ2-5
v_gene: TRBV6-5
abundance: .
len: 16
d_gene: TRBD2
CDR3nt: TGTGCCAGCAGTTACACCCGGACTAGCGGACAAGAGACCCAGTACTTC
CDR3aa: CASSYTRTSGQETQYF

j_gene: TRBJ2-1
v_gene: TRBV5-4
abundance: few
len: 13
d_gene: TRBD1
CDR3nt: TGTGCCAGCAGCAACAGGGGGTTCAATGAGCAGTTCTTC
CDR3aa: CASSNRGFNEQFF

j_gene: TRBJ1-1
v_gene: TRBV20-1
abundance: many
len: 11
d_gene: .
CDR3nt: TGCAGTGCTAGAAGGTTTGCTGAAGCTTTCTTT
CDR3aa: CSARRFAEAFF

j_gene: TRBJ2-1
v_gene: TRBV28
abundance: .
len: 17
d_gene: TRBD1
CDR3nt: TGTGCCAGCAGTATAAGACGACTCCGGGACAGATACAATGAGCAGTTCTTC
CDR3aa: CASSIRRLRDRYNEQFF

j_gene: TRBJ2-6
v_gene: TRBV7-8
abundance: .
len: 17
d_gene: .
CDR3nt: TGTGCCAGCAGCTTAGCGCGGAGGGGCTCTGGGGCCAACGTCCTGACTTTC
CDR3aa: CASSLARRGSGANVLTF

j_gene: TRBJ1-4
v_gene: TRBV5-1
abundance: few
len: 14
d_gene: TRBD1
CDR3nt: TGCGCCAGCAGCTTGTTACAGGGGAGCGAAAAACTGTTTTTT
CDR3aa: CASSLLQGSEKLFF

j_gene: TRBJ1-5
v_gene: TRBV21-1
abundance: .
len: 15
d_gene: .
CDR3nt: TGTGCCAGCAGCAATACCAGAGATAGCAATCAGCCCCAGCATTTT
CDR3aa: CASSNTRDSNQPQHF

j_gene: TRBJ2-1
v_gene: TRBV7-9
abundance: .
len: 17
d_gene: .
CDR3nt: TGTGCCAGCAGCTTAGCTGGTAGTCTAGGGATCTACAATGAGCAGTTCTTC
CDR3aa: CASSLAGSLGIYNEQFF

j_gene: TRBJ1-1
v_gene: TRBV2
abundance: .
len: 10
d_gene: .
CDR3nt: TGTGCCAGCAGTTTAGCTGAAGCTTTCTTT
CDR3aa: CASSLAEAFF